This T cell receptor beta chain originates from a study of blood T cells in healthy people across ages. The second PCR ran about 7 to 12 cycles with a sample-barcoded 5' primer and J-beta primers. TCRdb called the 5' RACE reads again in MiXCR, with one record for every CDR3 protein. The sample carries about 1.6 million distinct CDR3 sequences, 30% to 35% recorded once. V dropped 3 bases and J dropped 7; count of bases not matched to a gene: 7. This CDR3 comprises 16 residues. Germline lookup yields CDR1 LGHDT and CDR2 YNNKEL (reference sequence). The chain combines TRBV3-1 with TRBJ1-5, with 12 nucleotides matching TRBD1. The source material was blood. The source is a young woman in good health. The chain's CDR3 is CASSHPGTGGEQPQHF. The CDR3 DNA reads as TGTGCCAGCAGCCATCCCGGGACAGGGGGCGAGCAGCCCCAGCATTTT.